This TCR beta chain came from a study of HIV-infected patients and healthy controls. Unmatched junction bases numbered 4, after V lost 2 bases and J lost 6 bases. The CDR3 is 15 amino acids. Germline assignment: CDR1 MGHDK and CDR2 SYGVNS. About this clonotype: Its cognate antigen is unknown.

Reverse transcription used 500 to 550 ng RNA and constant-region primers for alpha and beta. Separate chain-specific third strand synthesis with multiplexing indices produced the alpha and beta libraries. TCRdb independently ran MiXCR on the 5' RACE reads; one entry per CDR3 protein. Seen here are 18,000 or so distinct CDR3 sequences, about 12% observed once, and the top ten hold approximately 12%. The repertoire came from unfractionated whole blood and reflected all unsorted peripheral T cells. The RNA source was an approximately 2.4 ml peripheral blood draw. Findings and limits, study-wide: Healthy control repertoires had roughly threefold more distinct CDR3s than untreated HIV+ repertoires, and higher Shannon diversity. Compared with healthy controls, HIV-infected patients showed less CDR3 sharing between individuals.

The sequence derives from an adult in good health. The J gene is TRBJ1-4, the V gene TRBV25-1, with 9 bases matching TRBD1. Sequenced material: blood. DNA of the CDR3: TGTGCCAGCAGTGAACCGACAGGGGGAGATGAAAAACTGTTTTTT. Translated, it gives CASSEPTGGDEKLFF.